Included here is one TCR beta chain sequence, with context. This clonotype was counted a few times. Its antigen target is currently unknown. Within one base of it there is no much larger clone, and no base qualities were kept. Preparation of the library involved 5' RACE. TCRdb lists the instrument as NextSeq 500. The TCR library protocol attached unique molecular identifiers to individual cDNA molecules to correct for sequencing error and PCR bias. Sequencing covered both TCR alpha and beta chains, and within each sample the abundances of alpha and beta sequences were tightly co-correlated. Regarding the original processing steps: V gene, J gene and CDR3 annotation of TCR sequences was performed with Decombinator V4. Expanded TCRs were defined as changing significantly between any two time points under a Poisson model with p below 0.0001. TCR abundances were normalised to the total number of TCRs sequenced per sample and expressed as counts per million. TRAV1-2 paired with TRAJ12, TRAJ20 or TRAJ33 defined MAIT TCRs, while TRAV10 paired with TRAJ18 defined iNKT TCRs. VDJdb, accessed on 1 November 2021, was searched for TCRs annotated for CMV, EBV and SARS-CoV-2, and TCRs annotated for more than one antigen were excluded. TCRdb reprocessing: public reads trimmed at Q25 with fastp, clones called with MiXCR, in-frame beta chains kept. Entries are consolidated by CDR3 protein sequence, retaining the most common genes and DNA. The V and J calls, along with clone size, are taken from TCRdb and not from the paper's own processing. In all, the sample holds about 55,000 distinct CDR3 sequences, and under 8% of those were seen once. The ten largest clones add up to 5.5% to 7.5% of the sample.

The CDR3 runs 14 residues from the cysteine to the phenylalanine. Only CDR3 DNA remains: 42 bases, in frame from the first base. The junction carries 12 bases between V and J, which are trimmed by 4 bases and 4 bases respectively. The germline V gene (reference sequence) provides CDR1 LGHDT and CDR2 YNNKEL. The study was a case-control design nested within a healthcare worker cohort in London, UK, with weekly nasopharyngeal swab PCR tests and blood sampling. Healthcare workers were recruited during the week of the UK lockdown, between 23 and 31 March 2020, and followed weekly for up to about 15 weeks. This sample stems from a study of early T cells in non-severe SARS-CoV-2 infection (dated by TCRdb to 2020 to 2023). Context from the whole study: TCR sequencing used bulk RNA from unsorted whole blood, so alpha and beta chains could not be paired. The paper's findings and limits, for the study overall: Matching against VDJdb was skewed toward anti-spike CD8 responses, likely underestimated virus-specific expansions, and missed private and CD4 specificities.

Recombination linked TRBV3-1 to TRBJ2-3; the D gene is possibly TRBD2, with 6 bases matching. The TCR sequence derives from an adult who was a healthcare worker with PCR-confirmed SARS-CoV-2 infection or an uninfected control (not recorded which). The material was whole blood, obtained at baseline. This receptor has the CDR3 CASSRTSRPDTQYF. The nucleotide sequence is given as TGTGCCAGCAGCCGAACTAGCCGCCCAGATACGCAGTATTTT.